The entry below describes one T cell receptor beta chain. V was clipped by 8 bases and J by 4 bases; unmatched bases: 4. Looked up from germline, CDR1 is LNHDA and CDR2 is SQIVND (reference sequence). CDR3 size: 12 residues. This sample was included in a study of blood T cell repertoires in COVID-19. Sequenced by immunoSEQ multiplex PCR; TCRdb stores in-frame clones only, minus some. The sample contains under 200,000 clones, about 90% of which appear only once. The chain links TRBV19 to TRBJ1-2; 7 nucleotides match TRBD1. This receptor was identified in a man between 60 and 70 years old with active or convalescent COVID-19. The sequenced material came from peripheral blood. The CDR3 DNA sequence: TGTGCCAGTCGGGGACAGCCCTATGGCTACACCTTC. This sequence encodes CASRGQPYGYTF.